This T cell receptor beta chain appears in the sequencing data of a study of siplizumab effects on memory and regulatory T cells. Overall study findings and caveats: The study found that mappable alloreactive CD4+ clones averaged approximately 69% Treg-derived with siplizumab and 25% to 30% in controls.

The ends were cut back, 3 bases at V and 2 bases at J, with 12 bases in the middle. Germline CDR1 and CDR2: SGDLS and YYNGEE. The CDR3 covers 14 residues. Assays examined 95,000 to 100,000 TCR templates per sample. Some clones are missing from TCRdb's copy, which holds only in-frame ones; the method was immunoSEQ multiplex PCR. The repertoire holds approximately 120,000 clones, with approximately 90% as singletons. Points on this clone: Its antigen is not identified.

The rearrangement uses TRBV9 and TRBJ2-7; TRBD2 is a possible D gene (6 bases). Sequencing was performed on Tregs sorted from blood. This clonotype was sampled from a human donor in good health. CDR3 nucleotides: TGTGCCAGCAGCGCCTCCGGGACTCCCTACGAGCAGTACTTC. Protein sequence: CASSASGTPYEQYF.